The 29 T cell receptor beta chains below all came from one sample that was sequenced in a study of OX40 agonist ivuxolimab in advanced cancers. Only in-frame clones appear in the TCRdb table, and some are missing; sequencing was by immunoSEQ multiplex PCR. The data hold approximately 58,000 clones, with 75% to 90% observed a single time. The specimen was CD4+ or CD8+ T cells sorted from blood, collected in a trial of the OX40 agonist ivuxolimab. Receptors originate from an adult with an advanced solid tumor such as melanoma, head and neck, liver or kidney cancer.

This clone was counted only a few times. The CDR3 sequence is CASSTRQNSPLHF. CDR3 in DNA: TGTGCCAGCAGTACCCGACAGAATTCACCCCTCCACTTT. This sequence joins TRBV28 and TRBJ1-6, with a tentative D call TRBD1 (5 bases). Trimming pared 5 bases from V and 7 bases from J, leaving 9 bases between. The CDR3 covers 13 residues. Germline V gene data show CDR1 as MDHEN and CDR2 as SYDVKM.

V is TRBV18 and J is TRBJ1-1, with D possibly TRBD1 on 5 matching bases. The V and J ends lost 6 bases and 1 base respectively, with 9 bases between them. Germline V gene data show CDR1 as KGHSH and CDR2 as LQKENI. The length of the CDR3 is 13 residues. The CDR3 DNA reads as TGTGCCAGCTCCAACGGGGGGAACACTGAAGCTTTCTTT. It codes for CASSNGGNTEAFF.

The chain uses TRBV19 and TRBJ1-1; 8 bases match TRBD1. V lost 6 bases and J lost 8; bases outside the gene matches: 11. This CDR3 is 14 amino acids long. Germline-derived CDR1 and CDR2 are LNHDA and SQIVND (reference sequence). The CDR3 sequence: CASSQGQGANEAFF. In DNA, the CDR3 is TGTGCCAGTAGCCAGGGTCAGGGGGCGAACGAAGCTTTCTTT.

The J gene is TRBJ1-3, the V gene TRBV21-1; the DNA was not used to check the table's D call, TRBD1. TRBV21-1 is recorded as a pseudogene. This CDR3 comprises 14 residues. The CDR3 sequence: CASTLIGVGNTIYF. In DNA form, the CDR3 reads TGTGCCAGCACCTTAATAGGGGTTGGAAACACCATATATTTT.

This CDR3 reads CASGLVLGGGRETQYF. The CDR3, as DNA: TGTGCTAGTGGTTTGGTACTTGGGGGGGGCCGGGAGACCCAGTACTTC. The chain couples TRBV12-5 to TRBJ2-5, with D possibly TRBD2 on 7 matching bases. The CDR3 spans 16 residues. Germline CDR1 LGHNT, CDR2 FRNRAP. With 0 bases removed from V and 5 bases from J, the gap between germline ends came to 16 bases.

V gene TRBV6-1 combines with J gene TRBJ2-3, with TRBD1 matching 9 bases. After removal of 3 bases from V and 1 base from J, the junction contained 2 bases not matched to a gene. Germline assignment: CDR1 MNHNS and CDR2 SASEGT. The CDR3 is 15 residues long. The CDR3 DNA sequence: TGTGCCAGCAGTGAGGGGACAGGGCGCACAGATACGCAGTATTTT. Translating it yields CASSEGTGRTDTQYF.

V and J are TRBV7-9 and TRBJ2-7, with D perhaps TRBD2 (5 bases). This CDR3 has 14 residues. V dropped 3 bases and J dropped 0 bases, with 9 bases sitting between them. From germline, CDR1 is SEHNR and CDR2 FQNEAQ (reference sequence). The chain's CDR3 is CASSFMGSSYEQYF. The DNA of the CDR3 is TGTGCCAGCAGCTTCATGGGGAGCTCCTACGAGCAGTACTTC. Looking up the rest from reference TRBV7-9 and TRBJ2-7 gives the full variable domain: DTGVSQNPRHKITKRGQNVTFRCDPISEHNRLYWYRQTLGQGPEFLTYFQNEAQLEKSRLLSDRFSAERPKGSFSTLEIQRTEQGDSAMYLCASSFMGSSYEQYFGPGTRLTVT.

V gene TRBV7-9 combines with J gene TRBJ2-4; D could derive from TRBD1 or TRBD2 (5 bases each). Germline values: CDR1 SEHNR, CDR2 FQNEAQ (reference sequence). The ends were cut back, 5 bases at V and 4 bases at J, with 12 bases in the middle. The CDR3 contains 14 residues. The chain's CDR3 is CASSTGPLKNIQYF. The CDR3 DNA follows: TGTGCCAGCAGCACGGGACCCCTTAAAAACATTCAGTACTTC. Together with reference TRBV7-9 and TRBJ2-4, the CDR3 gives the full variable domain: DTGVSQNPRHKITKRGQNVTFRCDPISEHNRLYWYRQTLGQGPEFLTYFQNEAQLEKSRLLSDRFSAERPKGSFSTLEIQRTEQGDSAMYLCASSTGPLKNIQYFGAGTRLSVL.

This chain uses TRBV5-4 with TRBJ1-5; tentative D call: TRBD1 (5 bases). In germline, CDR1 is SGHNT, CDR2 YYREEE (reference sequence). V lost 5 bases and J lost 4, with 13 bases in between. There are 14 residues in the CDR3. The CDR3 protein is CASSNQGLNQPQHF. CDR3 sequence (DNA): TGTGCCAGCAGTAATCAGGGTTTGAATCAGCCCCAGCATTTT.

This sequence joins TRBV5-4 and TRBJ2-5; TRBD2 matches at 10 bases. Germline CDR1 is SGHNT and CDR2 is YYREEE (reference sequence). CDR3 length equals 14 residues. The V segment lost 4 bases and the J segment 5 bases; nucleotides outside the gene matches: 5. The CDR3 sequence is CASSLGLAVETQYF. In DNA form, the CDR3 reads TGTGCCAGCAGCCTCGGACTAGCGGTGGAGACCCAGTACTTC.

The genes are TRBV18 and TRBJ2-1; TRBD1 might be the D (6 bases). V gave up 7 bases and J gave up 10 bases, with 17 bases separating them. Germline CDR1 is KGHSH and CDR2 is LQKENI. There are 13 residues in the CDR3. In nucleotides, the CDR3 is TGTGCCAGCTGCCTAGGTACCGGACAGGAGCAGTTCTTC. This codes for CASCLGTGQEQFF.

Judged by abundance, this clone is medium-sized (0.01 to 0.1%). CDR3 protein: CASRVKGSTEAFF. As DNA, the CDR3 is TGTGCCAGCAGAGTTAAGGGTAGCACTGAAGCTTTCTTT. V is TRBV6-6 and J is TRBJ1-1; no definite D call. Trimming left V 6 bases short and J 4 bases short, with 12 bases between. The length of the CDR3 is 13 residues. Germline CDR1 and CDR2: MNHNY and SVGAGI (reference sequence).

The chain is built from TRBV2 and TRBJ1-5; TRBD1 matches at 7 bases. The CDR3 totals 15 residues. Germline loops: CDR1 SNHLY, CDR2 FYNNEI. Trimming took 6 bases from V and 4 from J; bases not matched to a gene: 9. DNA for the CDR3: TGTGCCAGCAGCCGGGACAGTAGTTTTAATCAGCCCCAGCATTTT. It specifies CASSRDSSFNQPQHF.

The rearrangement joins TRBV9 to TRBJ1-3, with 7 bases fitting TRBD1. Per germline, CDR1 SGDLS and CDR2 YYNGEE. The CDR3 is made up of 17 amino acids. Germline trimming cut 3 bases from V and 0 bases from J; bases unmatched to any gene: 9. CDR3 DNA sequence: TGTGCCAGCAGCGCCATGACAGGGCCTAACTCTGGAAACACCATATATTTT. Its protein product is CASSAMTGPNSGNTIYF.

This clone was detected only once. V gene TRBV11-3 combines with J gene TRBJ2-5; a possible D gene is TRBD1 (7 bases). The CDR3 extends over 15 amino acids. Trimming pared 4 bases from V and 7 bases from J, leaving 19 bases between. From germline, CDR1 is SGHNT and CDR2 YENEEA. The CDR3 DNA sequence: TGTGCCAGCAGCTCCCTAGGGGGCGGGGTGGGGACCCAGTACTTC. This translates into CASSSLGGGVGTQYF.

The V gene is TRBV6-5, the J gene TRBJ1-2, with D perhaps TRBD1 (5 bases). Germline assignment: CDR1 MNHEY and CDR2 SVGAGI. Trimming pared 7 bases from V and 8 bases from J, leaving 17 bases between. The CDR3 has 13 residues. CDR3 protein: CASIHPGTGGYTF. The DNA for the CDR3 is TGTGCCAGCATTCACCCAGGGACGGGAGGCTACACCTTC.

This clone was detected once. V gene TRBV27 combines with J gene TRBJ1-1; tentative D call: TRBD1 (6 bases). There are 15 residues in the CDR3. The V gene lost 3 bases and the J gene lost 1 base, with 12 bases spanning the gap. Germline loops: CDR1 MNHEY, CDR2 SMNVEV (reference sequence). CDR3 amino acids: CASSFLTGANTEAFF. CDR3 DNA sequence: TGTGCCAGCAGTTTCCTGACAGGAGCGAACACTGAAGCTTTCTTT.

The chain employs TRBV5-4 and TRBJ2-4, with 11 bases matching TRBD2. Germline assignment: CDR1 SGHNT and CDR2 YYREEE (reference sequence). Germline trimming cut 4 bases from V and 6 bases from J; bases unmatched to any gene: 9. The CDR3 contains 16 residues. CDR3: CASSPIPGTSGNIQYF. CDR3 coding DNA: TGTGCCAGCAGCCCCATTCCCGGGACTAGCGGAAACATTCAGTACTTC.

This chain uses TRBV5-1 with TRBJ2-5; 12 nucleotides align to TRBD2. The V gene end was trimmed by 0 bases and the J gene end by 3 bases; junction bases not matched to a gene: 12. CDR3 size: 19 residues. Germline loops: CDR1 SGHRS, CDR2 YFSETQ. CDR3 sequence: CASSLVFASGGAVEETQYF. The DNA of the CDR3 is TGCGCCAGCAGCTTGGTTTTTGCTAGCGGGGGGGCCGTCGAAGAGACCCAGTACTTC.

With regard to this clone: One base away lies a much larger clone, so this may be a sequencing read error. This CDR3 is also generated by other DNA sequences in the sample. V usage is TRBV21-1 and J usage is TRBJ1-1. TRBV21-1 is listed as a pseudogene. The CDR3 length is 17 residues. CDR3 sequence (DNA): TGTGCCAGCAGCAAAGCGGGGGGGAGCCTTGGGTATACTGAAGCTTTCTTT. Encoded protein: CASSKAGGSLGYTEAFF.

V is TRBV9 and J is TRBJ2-7, with D tentatively TRBD1 (8 bases). The V end lost 0 bases, the J end lost 2 bases, and 15 bases lay between the germline ends. CDR3 length equals 16 residues. Germline lookup yields CDR1 SGDLS and CDR2 YYNGEE. CDR3 protein: CASSVATGGGTYEQYF. DNA for the CDR3: TGTGCCAGCAGCGTAGCTACAGGGGGGGGCACCTACGAGCAGTACTTC.

The J gene is TRBJ1-6, the V gene TRBV2; 9 bases match TRBD1. After removal of 7 bases from V and 5 bases from J, the junction contained 6 bases not matched to a gene. In germline, CDR1 is SNHLY, CDR2 FYNNEI. The CDR3 runs to 15 residues. CDR3 sequence: CASKEQGANNSPLHF. CDR3 in DNA: TGTGCCAGCAAAGAACAGGGGGCGAATAATTCACCCCTCCACTTT.

This clone was counted once. This chain joins TRBV11-3 and TRBJ2-3; unclear D gene. Trimming took off 3 bases at V and 0 bases at J, with 1 base between the two ends. Germline assignment: CDR1 SGHNT and CDR2 YENEEA. The CDR3 loop spans 12 amino acids. In nucleotides, the CDR3 is TGTGCCAGCAGCTTGAGCACAGATACGCAGTATTTT. This codes for CASSLSTDTQYF.

This clone was recorded a few times. The rearrangement uses TRBV5-4 and TRBJ2-7; D not certain. The CDR3 spans 12 residues. The germline V gene has CDR1 SGHNT and CDR2 YYREEE (reference sequence). The ends were cut back, 4 bases at V and 3 bases at J, with 8 bases in the middle. The CDR3 nucleotides are TGTGCCAGCAGCCTGGCCAGCTACGAGCAGTACTTC. Translated, it gives CASSLASYEQYF.

The chain couples TRBV5-1 to TRBJ2-1, with TRBD2 matching over 10 bases. V lost 1 base and J lost 8; bases outside the gene matches: 3. This CDR3 has 14 amino acids. Germline V gene lookup returns CDR1 SGHRS and CDR2 YFSETQ. CDR3: CASSLSGGDHEQFF. CDR3 DNA: TGCGCCAGCAGCTTGAGCGGGGGGGATCATGAGCAGTTCTTC.

This chain joins TRBV6-6 and TRBJ2-1, with D perhaps matching TRBD1 (6 bases). Trimming cost V 7 bases and J 7 bases, with 8 bases left between them. This CDR3 contains 11 residues. In germline, CDR1 is MNHNY, CDR2 SVGAGI (reference sequence). The CDR3, as DNA: TGTGCCAGCACGAGGGGGAATGAGCAGTTCTTC. Encoded protein: CASTRGNEQFF.

This clone was counted between two and nine times. The rearrangement uses TRBV5-4 and TRBJ2-3; a possible D gene is TRBD1 (6 bases). Germline CDR1 SGHNT, CDR2 YYREEE (reference sequence). V was shortened by 0 bases and J by 5 bases, with 10 bases between the two germline ends. CDR3 size: 14 residues. The CDR3 nucleotides are TGTGCCAGCAGCTTGGGGGGGCTGGGAGATACGCAGTATTTT. It is translated as CASSLGGLGDTQYF.

This clone was recorded once. V and J are TRBV6-1 and TRBJ1-2; D gene uncertain. Between the trimmed V and J ends, which lost 3 bases and 4 bases, there was a span of 15 bases. Per germline, CDR1 MNHNS and CDR2 SASEGT. CDR3 length equals 15 residues. The CDR3 DNA sequence: TGTGCCAGCAGTGAGGGCCTATTGGCCCCCTATGGCTACACCTTC. It translates to CASSEGLLAPYGYTF.

The chain combines TRBV5-1 with TRBJ1-6, with D possibly TRBD1 on 5 matching bases. This CDR3 contains 15 residues. Germline V lookup: CDR1 SGHRS, CDR2 YFSETQ. Deletions cut 4 bases from V and 6 bases from J, with 14 bases between. The CDR3 spells CASSLLGGSNSPLHF. CDR3 coding DNA: TGCGCCAGCAGCCTGCTTGGGGGAAGTAATTCACCCCTCCACTTT.